The next 8 T cell receptor beta chains were all read from a single sample in a study of blood T cell repertoires in COVID-19. The protocol was immunoSEQ multiplex PCR, while the TCRdb copy is restricted to in-frame clones and leaves out a portion. This sample has roughly 250,000 clones; around 90% occur once, and the top ten carry about 6%. Sequenced input: PBMCs or T cells enriched from blood (not recorded which). The receptors come from a woman aged 30 to 39 with acute COVID-19.

Here the CDR3 DNA reads TGTGCCAGCGCTGAAAGCGGGGGAAAAGAGACCCAGTACTTC. It is translated as CASAESGGKETQYF. The chain joins TRBV2 to TRBJ2-5; 8 bases map to TRBD2. Germline CDR1 SNHLY, CDR2 FYNNEI. The CDR3 sequence is 14 residues long. V lost 8 bases and J lost 3; bases outside the gene matches: 8.

This clone is a singleton in its sample. The rearrangement uses TRBV7-2 and TRBJ1-1; the D gene is possibly TRBD1 (5 bases). Trimming pared 1 base from V and 4 bases from J, leaving 13 bases between. The CDR3 totals 15 residues. Germline-derived CDR1 and CDR2 are SGHTA and FQGNSA. The CDR3 sequence is CASSLEARAATEAFF. CDR3 coding DNA: TGTGCCAGCAGCTTAGAGGCCAGGGCTGCCACTGAAGCTTTCTTT.

The chain recombines TRBV7-9 with TRBJ2-3, with 13 bases identical to TRBD2. The CDR3 contains 17 residues. Germline CDR1 and CDR2: SEHNR and FQNEAQ (reference sequence). The ends lost 5 bases at V and 2 bases at J; junction bases unmatched: 7. This chain's CDR3 is CASSPGLAGAFTDTQYF. CDR3 coding DNA: TGTGCCAGCAGCCCTGGACTAGCGGGGGCCTTCACAGATACGCAGTATTTT. Full variable domain (outside the CDR3, taken from reference TRBV7-9 and TRBJ2-3): DTGVSQNPRHKITKRGQNVTFRCDPISEHNRLYWYRQTLGQGPEFLTYFQNEAQLEKSRLLSDRFSAERPKGSFSTLEIQRTEQGDSAMYLCASSPGLAGAFTDTQYFGPGTRLTVL.

The chain joins TRBV6-5 to TRBJ1-5; D is possibly TRBD1 (5 bases). The ends were cut back, 8 bases at V and 1 base at J, with 15 bases in the middle. CDR1 MNHEY and CDR2 SVGAGI come from the germline V gene. The CDR3 contains 15 residues. CDR3: CASGQGLGSNQPQHF. In DNA, the CDR3 is TGTGCCAGCGGGCAGGGCCTGGGGAGCAATCAGCCCCAGCATTTT.

The rearrangement uses TRBV4-1 and TRBJ2-7, with a weak D call TRBD2 (6 bases). Germline CDR1 and CDR2: MGHRA and YSYEKL. V shed 1 base and J shed 6 bases, with 16 bases lying between them. CDR3 length equals 15 residues. The CDR3 loop is CASSQVAGGDGEQYF. The DNA of the CDR3 is TGCGCCAGCAGCCAAGTAGCCGGGGGTGACGGCGAGCAGTACTTC.

The chain uses TRBV4-1 and TRBJ2-3; 12 bases are a match to TRBD1. Germline CDR1 MGHRA, CDR2 YSYEKL. V gave up 4 bases and J gave up 6 bases; unmatched junction bases: 5. CDR3 length equals 15 residues. This CDR3 is CASSPGQGARDTQYF. CDR3 in DNA: TGCGCCAGCAGCCCGGGACAGGGGGCAAGGGATACGCAGTATTTT.

The CDR3 nucleotides read TGCGCCAGCAGCTTAGGGGCAGAAACAGATACGCAGTATTTT. Encoded protein: CASSLGAETDTQYF. This chain connects TRBV5-1 to TRBJ2-3; tentatively, D is TRBD1 (5 bases). Germline V CDR1 and CDR2: SGHRS, YFSETQ. Trimming shortened V by 2 bases and J by 3 bases, and 10 bases separated the two germline ends. The CDR3 totals 14 residues.

This clone was detected once. The rearrangement uses TRBV13 and TRBJ1-1; a possible D gene is TRBD1 (6 bases). Germline V gene data show CDR1 as PRHDT and CDR2 as FYEKMQ (reference sequence). V dropped 4 bases and J dropped 0 bases, with 12 bases sitting between them. The CDR3 covers 15 residues. The CDR3 reads CASSSAGTLNTEAFF. For the CDR3, the DNA is TGTGCCAGCAGCTCCGCCGGGACATTGAACACTGAAGCTTTCTTT.